This TCR beta chain was sequenced in a study of OX40 agonist ivuxolimab in advanced cancers. Study outcomes and limitations: Expanded peripheral T-cell antigen specificity went undetermined.

Germline V gives CDR1 MGHRA, CDR2 YSYEKL. V lost 0 bases and J 0 bases, leaving 6 bases between the germline ends. This CDR3 is 15 amino acids long. Sequencing used immunoSEQ multiplex PCR; TCRdb keeps in-frame clones, though not all of them. The profile covers tens of thousands of clones, with about 92% appearing a single time and about 6% taken by the ten largest. To note about this clone: Its antigen is unidentified.

The receptor's source is an adult with an advanced solid tumor such as melanoma, head and neck, liver or kidney cancer. The rearrangement links TRBV4-1 to TRBJ2-1; D gene unclear. The material was CD4+ or CD8+ T cells sorted from blood, obtained in a trial of the OX40 agonist ivuxolimab. The CDR3 protein is CASSQENFSYNEQFF. CDR3 coding DNA: TGCGCCAGCAGCCAAGAGAATTTCTCCTACAATGAGCAGTTCTTC.